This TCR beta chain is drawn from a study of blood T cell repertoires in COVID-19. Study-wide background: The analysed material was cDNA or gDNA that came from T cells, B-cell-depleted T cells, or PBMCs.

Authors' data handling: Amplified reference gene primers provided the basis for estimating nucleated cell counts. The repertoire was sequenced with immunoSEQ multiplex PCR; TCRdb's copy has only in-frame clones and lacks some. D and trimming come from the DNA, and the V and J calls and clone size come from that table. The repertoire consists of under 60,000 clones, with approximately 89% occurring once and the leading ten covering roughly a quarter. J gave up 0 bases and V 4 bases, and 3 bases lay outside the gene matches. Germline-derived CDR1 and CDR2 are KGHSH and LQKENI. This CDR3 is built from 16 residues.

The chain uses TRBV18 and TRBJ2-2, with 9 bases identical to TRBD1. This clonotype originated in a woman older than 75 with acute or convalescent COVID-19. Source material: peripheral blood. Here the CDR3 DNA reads TGTGCCAGCTCACTGGGACAGGGCGCGAACACCGGGGAGCTGTTTTTT. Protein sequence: CASSLGQGANTGELFF.